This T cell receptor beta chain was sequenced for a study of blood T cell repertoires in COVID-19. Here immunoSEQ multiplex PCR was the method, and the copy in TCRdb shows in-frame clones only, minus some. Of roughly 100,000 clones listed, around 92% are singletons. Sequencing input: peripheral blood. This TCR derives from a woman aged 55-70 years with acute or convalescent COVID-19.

As DNA, the CDR3 is TGCGCCAGCAGCCCCCCCCGGACTACCCAGGGCAACGAGCAGTACTTC. Amino acid sequence: CASSPPRTTQGNEQYF. This chain connects TRBV5-1 to TRBJ2-7; TRBD2 might be the D (6 bases). The germline V gene encodes CDR1 SGHRS and CDR2 YFSETQ. The CDR3 extends over 16 amino acids. V lost 4 bases to trimming and J lost 5 bases, with 22 bases between them.